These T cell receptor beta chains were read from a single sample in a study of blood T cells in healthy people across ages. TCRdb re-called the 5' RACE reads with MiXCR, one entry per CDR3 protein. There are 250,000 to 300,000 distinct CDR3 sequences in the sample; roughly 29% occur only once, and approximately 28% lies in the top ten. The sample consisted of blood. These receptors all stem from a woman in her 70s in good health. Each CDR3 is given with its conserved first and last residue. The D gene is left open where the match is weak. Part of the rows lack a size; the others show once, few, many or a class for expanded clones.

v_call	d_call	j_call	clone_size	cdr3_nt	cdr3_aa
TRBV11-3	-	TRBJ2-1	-	TGTGCCAGCAGCTTAGGACGGGGAAACAATGAGCAGTTCTTC	CASSLGRGNNEQFF
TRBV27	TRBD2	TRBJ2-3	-	TGTGCCAGCAGCGACTCGAGCGGGATCACAGATACGCAGTATTTT	CASSDSSGITDTQYF
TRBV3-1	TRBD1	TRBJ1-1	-	TGTGCCAGCAGCTCCCTCCAGGGGGACACTGAAGCTTTCTTT	CASSSLQGDTEAFF
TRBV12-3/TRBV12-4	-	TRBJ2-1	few	TGTGCCAGCAGTGCCTCGGGGCGCAATGAGCAGTTCTTC	CASSASGRNEQFF
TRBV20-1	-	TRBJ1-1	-	TGCAGTGCTCTAGAGGGGCGAAGTGACGCTGAAGCTTTCTTT	CSALEGRSDAEAFF
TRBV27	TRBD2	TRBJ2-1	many	TGTGCCAGCTCAAGGGCTAGCGGGATCAATGAGCAGTTCTTC	CASSRASGINEQFF
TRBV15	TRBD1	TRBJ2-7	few	TGTGCCACCAGCAGACGGGACAGGGGGGTTTACGAGCAGTACTTC	CATSRRDRGVYEQYF
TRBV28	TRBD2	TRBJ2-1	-	TGTGCCAGCAACTCCAACGGGAGGGGGGAGCAGTTCTTC	CASNSNGRGEQFF
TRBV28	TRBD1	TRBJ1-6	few	TGTGCCAGCAGGTTGGGACAGAATAATTCACCCCTCCACTTT	CASRLGQNNSPLHF
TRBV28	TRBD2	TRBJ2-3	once	TGTGCCAGCAGTTTTAGCGGGGTCACAGATACGCAGTATTTT	CASSFSGVTDTQYF
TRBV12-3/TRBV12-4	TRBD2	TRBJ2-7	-	TGTGCCAGCAGTACCGGGACTAGCGGGGGTCGGTACGAGCAGTACTTC	CASSTGTSGGRYEQYF
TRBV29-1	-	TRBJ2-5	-	TGCAGCGTTGAACGGATCGCAGAGACCCAGTACTTC	CSVERIAETQYF
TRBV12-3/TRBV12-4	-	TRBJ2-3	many	TGTGCCAGCAGCCCCCTACAGCCAGGGGGGCGCGGGAATACGCAGTATTTT	CASSPLQPGGRGNTQYF
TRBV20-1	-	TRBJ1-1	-	TGCAGTGCTCCCTCCATGGAGGGACTCACTGAAGCTTTCTTT	CSAPSMEGLTEAFF
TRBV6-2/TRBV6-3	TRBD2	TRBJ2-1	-	TGTGCCAGCAGTACTAGCGGGAGGCTCTCCTACAATGAGCAGTTCTTC	CASSTSGRLSYNEQFF
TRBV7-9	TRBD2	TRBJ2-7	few	TGTGCCAGCAGCTTTAGCGGGAGCAACCCCGAGCAGTACTTC	CASSFSGSNPEQYF